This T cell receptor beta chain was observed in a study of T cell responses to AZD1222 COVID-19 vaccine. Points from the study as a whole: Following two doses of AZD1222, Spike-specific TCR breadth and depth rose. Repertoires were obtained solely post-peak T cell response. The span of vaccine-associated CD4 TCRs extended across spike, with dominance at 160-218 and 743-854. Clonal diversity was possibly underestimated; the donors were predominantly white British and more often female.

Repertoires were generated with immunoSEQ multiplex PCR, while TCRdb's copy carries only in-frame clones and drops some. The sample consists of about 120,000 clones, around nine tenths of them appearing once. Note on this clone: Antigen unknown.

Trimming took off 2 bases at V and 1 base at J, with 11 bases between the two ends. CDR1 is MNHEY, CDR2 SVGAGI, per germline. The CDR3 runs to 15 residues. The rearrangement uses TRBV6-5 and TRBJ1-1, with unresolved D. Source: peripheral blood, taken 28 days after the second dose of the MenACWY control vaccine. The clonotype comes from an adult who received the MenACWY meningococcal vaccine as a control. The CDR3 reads CASSYAGRGNTEAFF. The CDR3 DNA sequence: TGTGCCAGCAGTTACGCCGGCCGGGGGAACACTGAAGCTTTCTTT.